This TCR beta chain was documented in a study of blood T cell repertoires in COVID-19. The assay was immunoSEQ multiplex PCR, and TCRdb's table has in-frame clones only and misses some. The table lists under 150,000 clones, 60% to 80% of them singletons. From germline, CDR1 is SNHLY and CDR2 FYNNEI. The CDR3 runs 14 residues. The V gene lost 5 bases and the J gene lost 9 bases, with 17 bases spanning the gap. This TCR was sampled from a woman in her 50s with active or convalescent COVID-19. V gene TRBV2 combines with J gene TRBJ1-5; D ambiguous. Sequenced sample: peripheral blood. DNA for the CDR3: TGTGCCAGCAGTTACACCATCTCTAGATGGCCCCAGCATTTT. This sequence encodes CASSYTISRWPQHF.